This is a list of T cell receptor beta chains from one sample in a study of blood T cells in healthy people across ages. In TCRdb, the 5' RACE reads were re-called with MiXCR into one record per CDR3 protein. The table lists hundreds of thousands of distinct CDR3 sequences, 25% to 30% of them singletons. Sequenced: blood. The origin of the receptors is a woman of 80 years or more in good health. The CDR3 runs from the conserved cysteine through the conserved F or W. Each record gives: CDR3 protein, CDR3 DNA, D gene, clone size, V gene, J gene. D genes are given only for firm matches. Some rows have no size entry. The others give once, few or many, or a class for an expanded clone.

cdr3_aa: CASGQVNEKLFF; cdr3_nt: TGTGCCAGCGGGCAAGTTAATGAAAAACTGTTTTTT; d_call: NA; clone_size: NA; v_call: TRBV7-8; j_call: TRBJ1-4
cdr3_aa: CAITGQIGNYGYTF; cdr3_nt: TGTGCCATCACCGGACAGATCGGGAACTATGGCTACACCTTC; d_call: NA; clone_size: NA; v_call: TRBV10-3; j_call: TRBJ1-2
cdr3_aa: CSAPSLAGGRETQYF; cdr3_nt: TGCAGTGCCCCGAGTCTGGCGGGGGGTCGGGAGACCCAGTACTTC; d_call: TRBD2; clone_size: many; v_call: TRBV20-1; j_call: TRBJ2-5
cdr3_aa: CASSLVGQGYTDTQYF; cdr3_nt: TGCGCCAGCAGCTTGGTGGGACAGGGGTATACAGATACGCAGTATTTT; d_call: TRBD1; clone_size: many; v_call: TRBV5-1; j_call: TRBJ2-3
cdr3_aa: CASSLGLAGESSEQFF; cdr3_nt: TGTGCCAGCAGCTTGGGACTAGCGGGGGAAAGCAGTGAGCAGTTCTTC; d_call: TRBD2; clone_size: NA; v_call: TRBV5-4; j_call: TRBJ2-1
cdr3_aa: CSEGTVQETQFF; cdr3_nt: TGCAGTGAAGGGACAGTCCAAGAGACCCAGTTCTTC; d_call: TRBD1; clone_size: NA; v_call: TRBV20-1; j_call: TRBJ2-1
cdr3_aa: CASSYGGLQETQYF; cdr3_nt: TGTGCCAGCAGTTACGGCGGCCTCCAAGAGACCCAGTACTTC; d_call: NA; clone_size: NA; v_call: TRBV6-6; j_call: TRBJ2-5
cdr3_aa: CAWSVPPTDTQYF; cdr3_nt: TGTGCCTGGAGTGTACCACCAACAGATACGCAGTATTTT; d_call: NA; clone_size: few; v_call: TRBV30; j_call: TRBJ2-3
cdr3_aa: CATEPISGYGYTF; cdr3_nt: TGTGCCACCGAACCAATAAGCGGCTATGGCTACACCTTC; d_call: NA; clone_size: NA; v_call: TRBV28; j_call: TRBJ1-2
cdr3_aa: CASSATTLQETQYF; cdr3_nt: TGTGCCAGCAGCGCAACAACACTCCAAGAGACCCAGTACTTC; d_call: NA; clone_size: many; v_call: TRBV25-1; j_call: TRBJ2-5
cdr3_aa: CASSSPRGGRSTDTQYF; cdr3_nt: TGTGCCAGCAGCTCTCCCCGTGGGGGGCGAAGCACAGATACGCAGTATTTT; d_call: NA; clone_size: NA; v_call: TRBV7-9; j_call: TRBJ2-3
cdr3_aa: CASSPGTGLVAKNIQYF; cdr3_nt: TGTGCCAGCAGCCCCGGGACAGGGCTGGTGGCCAAAAACATTCAGTACTTC; d_call: TRBD1; clone_size: NA; v_call: TRBV2; j_call: TRBJ2-4
cdr3_aa: CASSPGTGGNTQYF; cdr3_nt: TGTGCCAGCAGTCCAGGGACAGGGGGAAATACGCAGTATTTT; d_call: TRBD1; clone_size: many; v_call: TRBV6-6; j_call: TRBJ2-3
cdr3_aa: CASSRTGLGQPQHF; cdr3_nt: TGTGCCAGCAGTCGGACAGGGCTGGGTCAGCCCCAGCATTTT; d_call: TRBD1; clone_size: NA; v_call: TRBV4-2; j_call: TRBJ1-5
cdr3_aa: CASSLVSGLNEQFF; cdr3_nt: TGTGCCAGCAGCTTAGTTAGCGGACTCAATGAGCAGTTCTTC; d_call: NA; clone_size: many; v_call: TRBV7-9; j_call: TRBJ2-1
cdr3_aa: CASSPTDKATEQYF; cdr3_nt: TGTGCCAGCTCACCAACAGACAAGGCAACCGAGCAGTACTTC; d_call: NA; clone_size: few; v_call: TRBV18; j_call: TRBJ2-7
cdr3_aa: CAGSEPGGQKSSPLHF; cdr3_nt: TGTGCCGGCAGTGAACCTGGGGGACAGAAGAGTTCACCCCTCCACTTT; d_call: TRBD1; clone_size: NA; v_call: TRBV2; j_call: TRBJ1-6